This T cell receptor beta chain was sequenced for a study of T cell repertoires in ileal Crohn's disease. Only in-frame clones appear in the TCRdb table, and some are missing; sequencing was by immunoSEQ multiplex PCR. Of more than 7,000 clones listed, 74% are singletons. As concerns this clone: Its antigen is undetermined.

Time point of the sample: neoterminal ileum biopsy at postoperative endoscopy, about 6 months after surgery. The V gene lost 6 bases and the J gene lost 0 bases, with 20 bases spanning the gap. CDR1 is MDHEN and CDR2 is SYDVKM in the germline V gene. The CDR3 extends over 17 amino acids. Study observations and caveats: Sorted CD8 T cells held more high-frequency clones than CD4.

The sample comprised ileal tissue. The sequence was obtained from an adult with Crohn's disease. This chain uses TRBV28 with TRBJ1-1; D is perhaps TRBD1 (6 bases). This chain's CDR3 is CASSFSGAMAMNTEAFF. The CDR3 nucleotides are TGTGCCAGCAGCTTTTCAGGGGCCATGGCTATGAACACTGAAGCTTTCTTT.